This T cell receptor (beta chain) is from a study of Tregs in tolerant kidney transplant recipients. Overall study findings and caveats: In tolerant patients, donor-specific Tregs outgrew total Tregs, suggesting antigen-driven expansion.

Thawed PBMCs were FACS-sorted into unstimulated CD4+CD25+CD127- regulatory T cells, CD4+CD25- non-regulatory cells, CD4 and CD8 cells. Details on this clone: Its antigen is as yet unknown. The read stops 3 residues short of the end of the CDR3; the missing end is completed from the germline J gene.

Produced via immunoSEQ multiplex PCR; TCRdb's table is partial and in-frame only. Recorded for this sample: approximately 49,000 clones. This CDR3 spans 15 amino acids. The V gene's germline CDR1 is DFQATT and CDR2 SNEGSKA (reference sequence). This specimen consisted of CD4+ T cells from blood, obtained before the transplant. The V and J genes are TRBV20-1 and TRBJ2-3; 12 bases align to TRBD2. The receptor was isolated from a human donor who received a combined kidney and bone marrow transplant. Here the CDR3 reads CSARDRLAGVQAQYF. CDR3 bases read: TGCAGTGCTAGAGATCGACTAGCGGGAGTCCAGGCG.